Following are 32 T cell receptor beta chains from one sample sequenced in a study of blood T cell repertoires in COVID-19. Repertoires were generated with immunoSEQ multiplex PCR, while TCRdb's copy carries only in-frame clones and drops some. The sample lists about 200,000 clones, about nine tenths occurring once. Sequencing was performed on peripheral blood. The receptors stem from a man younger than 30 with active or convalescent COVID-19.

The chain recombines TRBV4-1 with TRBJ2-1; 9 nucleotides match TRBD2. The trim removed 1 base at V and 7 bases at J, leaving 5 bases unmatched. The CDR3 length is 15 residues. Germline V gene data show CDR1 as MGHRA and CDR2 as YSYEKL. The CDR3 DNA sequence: TGCGCCAGCAGCCAAGTGATAGCGGGAGATAATGAGCAGTTCTTC. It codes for CASSQVIAGDNEQFF.

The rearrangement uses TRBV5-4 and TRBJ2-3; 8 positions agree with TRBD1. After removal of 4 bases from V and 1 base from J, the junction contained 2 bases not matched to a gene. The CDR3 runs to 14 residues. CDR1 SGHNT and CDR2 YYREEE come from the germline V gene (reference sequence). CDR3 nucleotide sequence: TGTGCCAGCAGCACGGGACAGGGCACAGATACGCAGTATTTT. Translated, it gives CASSTGQGTDTQYF.

The CDR3 here is CASSPGASSNQPQHF. In DNA, the CDR3 is TGTGCCAGCTCACCAGGGGCGAGTAGCAATCAGCCCCAGCATTTT. V and J are TRBV18 and TRBJ1-5; possible D gene TRBD1, 5 bases. The CDR3 totals 15 residues. CDR1 KGHSH and CDR2 LQKENI come from the germline V gene. The V and J ends lost 2 bases and 0 bases respectively, with 8 bases between them.

CDR3 residues: CATSQGASRETQYF. The DNA of the CDR3 is TGTGCCACGTCCCAGGGGGCGAGTCGCGAGACCCAGTACTTC. The chain carries TRBV6-5 and TRBJ2-5, with TRBD1 matching over 8 bases. The CDR3 is 14 residues long. The J segment lost 5 bases and the V segment lost 10 bases, leaving 12 bases of the junction unmatched. Per germline, CDR1 MNHEY and CDR2 SVGAGI.

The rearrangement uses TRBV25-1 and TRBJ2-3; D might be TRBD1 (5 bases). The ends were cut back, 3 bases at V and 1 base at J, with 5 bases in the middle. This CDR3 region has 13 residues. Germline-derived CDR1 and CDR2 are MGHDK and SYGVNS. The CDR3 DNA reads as TGTGCCAGCAGTGACAGGGGCACAGATACGCAGTATTTT. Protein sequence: CASSDRGTDTQYF.

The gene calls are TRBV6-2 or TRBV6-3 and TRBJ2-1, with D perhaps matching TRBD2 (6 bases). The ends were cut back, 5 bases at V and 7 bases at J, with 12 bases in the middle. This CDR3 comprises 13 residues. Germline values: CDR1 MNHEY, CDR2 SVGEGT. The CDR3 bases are TGTGCCAGCAGTAGAGCTAGCGAGAATGAGCAGTTCTTC. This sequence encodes CASSRASENEQFF.

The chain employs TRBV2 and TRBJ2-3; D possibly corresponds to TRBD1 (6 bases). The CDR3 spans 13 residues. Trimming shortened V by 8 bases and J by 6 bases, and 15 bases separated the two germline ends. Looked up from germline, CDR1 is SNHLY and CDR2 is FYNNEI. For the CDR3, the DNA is TGTGCCAGCCTAGCAGGGGAATTGGATACGCAGTATTTT. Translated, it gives CASLAGELDTQYF.

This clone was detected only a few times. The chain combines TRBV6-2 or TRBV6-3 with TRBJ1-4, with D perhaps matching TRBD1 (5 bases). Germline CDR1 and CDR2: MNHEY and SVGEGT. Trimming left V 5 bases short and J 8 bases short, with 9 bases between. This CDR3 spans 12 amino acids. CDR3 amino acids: CASSQGWEKLFF. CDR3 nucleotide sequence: TGTGCCAGCAGTCAGGGTTGGGAAAAACTGTTTTTT.

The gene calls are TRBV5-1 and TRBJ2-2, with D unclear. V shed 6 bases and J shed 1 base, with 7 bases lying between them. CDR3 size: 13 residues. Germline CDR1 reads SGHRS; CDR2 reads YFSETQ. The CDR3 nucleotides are TGCGCCAGCATTGCGGAGAACACCGGGGAGCTGTTTTTT. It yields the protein CASIAENTGELFF.

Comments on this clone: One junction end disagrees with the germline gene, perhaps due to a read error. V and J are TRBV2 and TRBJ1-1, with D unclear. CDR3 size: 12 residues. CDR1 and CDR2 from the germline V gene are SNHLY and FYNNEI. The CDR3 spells CASSGRHTEAFF. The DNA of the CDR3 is TGTGCCAGCAGTGGACGACACACCGAAGCTTTCTTT.

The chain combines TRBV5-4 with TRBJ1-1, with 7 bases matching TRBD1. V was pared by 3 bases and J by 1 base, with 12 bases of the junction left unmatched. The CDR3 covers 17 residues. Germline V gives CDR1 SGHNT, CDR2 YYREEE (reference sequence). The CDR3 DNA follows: TGTGCCAGCAGCTCAAAAGCAGGGGGTAATAAGAACACTGAAGCTTTCTTT. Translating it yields CASSSKAGGNKNTEAFF.

The CDR3 loop is CASRRGSNSPLHF. The CDR3 DNA is TGTGCCAGTAGGCGGGGTAGTAATTCACCCCTCCACTTT. V and J are TRBV19 and TRBJ1-6, with unresolved D. CDR1 LNHDA and CDR2 SQIVND come from the germline V gene (reference sequence). This CDR3 is built from 13 residues. The ends were cut back, 6 bases at V and 6 bases at J, with 9 bases in the middle.

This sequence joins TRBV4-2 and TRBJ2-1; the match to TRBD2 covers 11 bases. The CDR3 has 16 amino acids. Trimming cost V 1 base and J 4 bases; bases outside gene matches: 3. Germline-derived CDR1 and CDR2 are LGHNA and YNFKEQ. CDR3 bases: TGTGCCAGCAGCCAAGGACTAGCGGGACTTTACAATGAGCAGTTCTTC. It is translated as CASSQGLAGLYNEQFF.

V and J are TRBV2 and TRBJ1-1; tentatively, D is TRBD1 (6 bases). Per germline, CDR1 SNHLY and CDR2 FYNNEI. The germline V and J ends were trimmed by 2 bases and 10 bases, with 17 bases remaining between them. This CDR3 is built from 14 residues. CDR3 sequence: CASSEMRVQGGAFF. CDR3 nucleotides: TGTGCCAGCAGTGAAATGAGGGTACAGGGTGGAGCTTTCTTT. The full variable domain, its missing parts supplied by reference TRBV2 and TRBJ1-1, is EPEVTQTPSHQVTQMGQEVILRCVPISNHLYFYWYRQILGQKVEFLVSFYNNEISEKSEIFDDQFSVERPDGSNFTLKIRSTKLEDSAMYFCASSEMRVQGGAFFGQGTRLTVV.

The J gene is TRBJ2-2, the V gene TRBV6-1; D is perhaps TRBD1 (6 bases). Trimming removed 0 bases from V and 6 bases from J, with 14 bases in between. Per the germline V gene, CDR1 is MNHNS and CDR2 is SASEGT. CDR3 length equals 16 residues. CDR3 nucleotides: TGTGCCAGCAGTGAAGCTCTAAACAGGGCCGCCGGGGAGCTGTTTTTT. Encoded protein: CASSEALNRAAGELFF.

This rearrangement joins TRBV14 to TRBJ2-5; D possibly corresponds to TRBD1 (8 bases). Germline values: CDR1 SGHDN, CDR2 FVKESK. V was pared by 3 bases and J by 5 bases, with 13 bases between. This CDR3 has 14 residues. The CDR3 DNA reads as TGTGCCAGCAGCCAGACACAGGGGGGGGAGACCCAGTACTTC. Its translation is CASSQTQGGETQYF. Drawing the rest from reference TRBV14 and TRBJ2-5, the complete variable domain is EAGVTQFPSHSVIEKGQTVTLRCDPISGHDNLYWYRRVMGKEIKFLLHFVKESKQDESGMPNNRFLAERTGGTYSTLKVQPAELEDSGVYFCASSQTQGGETQYFGPGTRLLVL.

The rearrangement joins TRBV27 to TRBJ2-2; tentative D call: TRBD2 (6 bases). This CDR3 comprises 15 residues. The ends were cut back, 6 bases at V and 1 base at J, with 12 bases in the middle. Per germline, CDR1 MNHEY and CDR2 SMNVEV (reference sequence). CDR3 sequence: CASSQMGGNTGELFF. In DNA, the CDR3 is TGTGCCAGCAGCCAAATGGGGGGGAACACCGGGGAGCTGTTTTTT.

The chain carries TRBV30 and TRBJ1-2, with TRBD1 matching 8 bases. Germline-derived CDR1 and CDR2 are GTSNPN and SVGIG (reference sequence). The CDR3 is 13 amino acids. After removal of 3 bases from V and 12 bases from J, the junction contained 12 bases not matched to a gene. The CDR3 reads CAWRIGQGASDTF. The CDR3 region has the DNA TGTGCCTGGAGAATAGGGCAGGGGGCGTCTGACACCTTC.

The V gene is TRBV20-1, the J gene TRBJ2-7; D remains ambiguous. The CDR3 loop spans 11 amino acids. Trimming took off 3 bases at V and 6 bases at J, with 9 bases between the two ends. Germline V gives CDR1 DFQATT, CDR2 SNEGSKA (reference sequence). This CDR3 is CSASPDTEQYF. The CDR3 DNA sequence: TGCAGTGCTAGCCCAGACACCGAGCAGTACTTC.

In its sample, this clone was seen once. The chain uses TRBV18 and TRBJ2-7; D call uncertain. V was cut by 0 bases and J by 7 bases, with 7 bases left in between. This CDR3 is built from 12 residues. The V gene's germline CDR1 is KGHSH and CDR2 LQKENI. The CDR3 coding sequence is TGTGCCAGCTCACCACCGTCCAGGGAGCAGTACTTC. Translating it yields CASSPPSREQYF.

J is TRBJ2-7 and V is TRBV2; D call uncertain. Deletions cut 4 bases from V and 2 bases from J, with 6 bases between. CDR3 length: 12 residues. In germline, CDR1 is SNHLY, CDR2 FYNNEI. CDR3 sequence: CASSASAYEQYF. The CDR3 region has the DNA TGTGCCAGCAGTGCCTCTGCCTACGAGCAGTACTTC.

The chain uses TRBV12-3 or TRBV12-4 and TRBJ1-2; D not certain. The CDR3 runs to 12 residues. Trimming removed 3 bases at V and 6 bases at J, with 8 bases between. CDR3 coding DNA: TGTGCCAGCAGTTTCTCAGGTGATGGCTACACCTTC. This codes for CASSFSGDGYTF.

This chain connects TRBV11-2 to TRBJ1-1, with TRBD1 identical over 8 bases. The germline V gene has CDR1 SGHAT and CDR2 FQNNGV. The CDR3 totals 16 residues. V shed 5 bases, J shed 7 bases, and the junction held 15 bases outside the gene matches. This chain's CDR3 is CASSLSTGAPYYEAFF. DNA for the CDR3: TGTGCCAGCAGCCTCTCGACAGGGGCTCCCTACTATGAAGCTTTCTTT.

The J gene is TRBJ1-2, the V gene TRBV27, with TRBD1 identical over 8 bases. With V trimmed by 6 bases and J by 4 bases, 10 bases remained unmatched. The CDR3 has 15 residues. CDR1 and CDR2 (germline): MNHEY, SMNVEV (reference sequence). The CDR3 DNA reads TGTGCCAGCAGCCCTCAGGGGGCCCAACGCTATGGCTACACCTTC. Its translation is CASSPQGAQRYGYTF.

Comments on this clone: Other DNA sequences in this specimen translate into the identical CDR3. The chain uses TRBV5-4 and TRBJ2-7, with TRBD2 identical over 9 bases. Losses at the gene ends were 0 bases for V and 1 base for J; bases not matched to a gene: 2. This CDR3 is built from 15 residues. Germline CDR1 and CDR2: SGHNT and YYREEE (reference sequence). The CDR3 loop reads CASSLASGESYEQYF. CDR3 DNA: TGTGCCAGCAGCTTGGCTAGCGGGGAATCCTACGAGCAGTACTTC.

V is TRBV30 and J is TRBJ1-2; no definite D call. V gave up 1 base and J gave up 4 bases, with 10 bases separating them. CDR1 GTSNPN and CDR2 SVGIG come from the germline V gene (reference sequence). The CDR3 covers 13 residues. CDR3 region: CAWSGNSGYGYTF. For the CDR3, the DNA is TGTGCCTGGAGTGGTAACAGCGGCTATGGCTACACCTTC.

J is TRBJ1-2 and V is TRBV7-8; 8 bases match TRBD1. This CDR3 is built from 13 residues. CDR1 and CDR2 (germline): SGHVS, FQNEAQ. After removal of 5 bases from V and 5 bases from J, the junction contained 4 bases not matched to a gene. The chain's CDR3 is CASSPRTGYGYTF. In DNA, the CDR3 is TGTGCCAGCAGCCCCCGGACAGGGTATGGCTACACCTTC. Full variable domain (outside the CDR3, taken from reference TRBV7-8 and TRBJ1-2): GAGVSQSPRYKVAKRGQDVALRCDPISGHVSLFWYQQALGQGPEFLTYFQNEAQLDKSGLPSDRFFAERPEGSVSTLKIQRTQQEDSAVYLCASSPRTGYGYTFGSGTRLTVV.

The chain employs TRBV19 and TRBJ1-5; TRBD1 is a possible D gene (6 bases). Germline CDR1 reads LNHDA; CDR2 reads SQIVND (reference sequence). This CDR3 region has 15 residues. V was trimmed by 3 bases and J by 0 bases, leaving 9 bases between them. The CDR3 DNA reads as TGTGCCAGTAGTATTGGGACACATAGCAATCAGCCCCAGCATTTT. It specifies CASSIGTHSNQPQHF.

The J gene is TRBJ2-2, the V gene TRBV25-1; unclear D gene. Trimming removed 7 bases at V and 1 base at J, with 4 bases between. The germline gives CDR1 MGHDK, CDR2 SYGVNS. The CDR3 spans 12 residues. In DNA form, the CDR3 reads TGTGCCAGCAACAGGAACACCGGGGAGCTGTTTTTT. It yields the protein CASNRNTGELFF.

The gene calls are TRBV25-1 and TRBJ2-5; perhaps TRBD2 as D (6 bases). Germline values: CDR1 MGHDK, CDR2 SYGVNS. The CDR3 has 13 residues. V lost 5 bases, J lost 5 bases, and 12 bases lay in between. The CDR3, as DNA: TGTGCCAGCAGTCAGAACGCGGGGGAGACCCAGTACTTC. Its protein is CASSQNAGETQYF.

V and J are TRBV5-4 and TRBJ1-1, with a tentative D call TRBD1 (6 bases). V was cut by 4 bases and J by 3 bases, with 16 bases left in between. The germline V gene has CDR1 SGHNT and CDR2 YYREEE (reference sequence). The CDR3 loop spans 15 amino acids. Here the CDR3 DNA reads TGTGCCAGCAGCCCCCCCGGGGGGGGCTACACTGAAGCTTTCTTT. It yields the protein CASSPPGGGYTEAFF.

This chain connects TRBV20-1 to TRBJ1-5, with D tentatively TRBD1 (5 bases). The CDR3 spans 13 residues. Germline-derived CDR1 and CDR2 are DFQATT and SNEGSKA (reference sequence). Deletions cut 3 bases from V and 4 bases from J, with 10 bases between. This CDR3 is CSASVGTNQPQHF. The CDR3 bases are TGCAGTGCTAGTGTAGGGACTAATCAGCCCCAGCATTTT.